The text below deals with one T cell receptor (beta chain). CDR1 and CDR2 from the germline V gene are PRHDT and FYEKMQ (reference sequence). V was clipped by 5 bases and J by 2 bases, with 12 bases between them. This CDR3 has 14 residues. Exclusion of a patient resulted from uncontrolled infection, other autoimmune disease, pregnancy or lactation. For the diagnoses, clinical symptoms, serum thyroxine and TRAb, thyroid ultrasound and orbital computed tomography were used. PBMCs were collected from a 10 ml volume of fresh peripheral blood. This entry is derived from a study of T cells in Graves' hyperthyroidism and ophthalmopathy. Study details: Sampling of peripheral blood happened at initial diagnosis, prior to any treatment.

TCR beta CDR3 regions were amplified from RNA. During a first-round RT-PCR of the TCR CDR3, the HTBI primer set was used. MiXCR, run by TCRdb on the multiplex PCR reads, gives a single entry per CDR3 protein. Here the sample spans some 350,000 distinct CDR3 sequences, over 12% being singletons. This chain uses TRBV13 with TRBJ2-5; D ambiguous. What was sequenced was blood. This TCR derives from a woman aged 55-69 years with Graves' ophthalmopathy. The CDR3 reads CASSVEELQETQYF. The CDR3 bases are TGTGCCAGCAGCGTAGAGGAGTTGCAAGAGACCCAGTACTTC.